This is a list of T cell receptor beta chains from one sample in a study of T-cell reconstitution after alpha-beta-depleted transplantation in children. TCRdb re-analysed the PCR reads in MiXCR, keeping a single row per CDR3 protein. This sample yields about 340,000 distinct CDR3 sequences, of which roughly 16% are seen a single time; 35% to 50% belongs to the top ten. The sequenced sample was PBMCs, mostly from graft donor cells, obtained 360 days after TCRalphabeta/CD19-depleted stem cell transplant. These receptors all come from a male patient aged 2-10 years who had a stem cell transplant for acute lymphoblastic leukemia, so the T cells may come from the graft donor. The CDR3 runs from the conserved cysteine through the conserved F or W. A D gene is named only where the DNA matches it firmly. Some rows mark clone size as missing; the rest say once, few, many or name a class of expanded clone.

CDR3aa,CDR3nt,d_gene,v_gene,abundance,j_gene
CAISDPHREGSEAFF,TGTGCCATCAGTGATCCTCACAGGGAAGGGTCTGAAGCTTTCTTT,.,TRBV10-3,many,TRBJ1-1
CASSLDNGWETQYF,TGTGCCAGCAGCTTAGATAACGGTTGGGAGACCCAGTACTTC,.,TRBV11-2,.,TRBJ2-5
CSLGGRWDF,TGCAGCCTGGGGGGACGGTGGGACTTC,.,TRBV29-1,once,TRBJ2-4
CASSLRLGLAENIQYF,TGCGCCAGCAGCCTGCGATTGGGACTAGCGGAAAACATTCAGTACTTC,TRBD2,TRBV4-3,.,TRBJ2-4
CASSQESSGNTIYF,TGTGCCAGCAGCCAAGAATCTTCTGGAAACACCATATATTTT,.,TRBV4-2,.,TRBJ1-3
CSVEGGNYEQYF,TGCAGCGTTGAAGGGGGCAACTACGAGCAGTACTTC,.,TRBV29-1,many,TRBJ2-7
CASSLPEQETQYF,TGTGCCAGCAGTTTACCAGAACAAGAGACCCAGTACTTC,.,TRBV12-3/TRBV12-4,many,TRBJ2-5
CASSPTLSGRRTDIQYF,TGTGCCAGCAGTCCAACCCTTAGCGGGAGAAGGACGGACATTCAGTACTTC,TRBD2,TRBV12-3/TRBV12-4,few,TRBJ2-4
CSADGDYYNEQFF,TGCAGTGCTGACGGGGACTATTACAATGAGCAGTTCTTC,TRBD2,TRBV20-1,.,TRBJ2-1
CASSLGGPPLIRSYTF,TGTGCCAGCAGCTTAGGGGGCCCCCCCCTGATAAGAAGCTACACCTTC,.,TRBV7-2,.,TRBJ1-2
CASSSQGIGTGELFF,TGTGCCAGCAGCTCACAAGGGATTGGCACCGGGGAGCTGTTTTTT,.,TRBV13,.,TRBJ2-2
CASTLDRGGRDEQFF,TGTGCCAGCACCCTCGACAGGGGGGGGAGGGATGAGCAGTTCTTC,TRBD1,TRBV7-2,.,TRBJ2-1
CAWLAGGPHEQYF,TGTGCCTGGTTAGCGGGAGGGCCCCACGAGCAGTACTTC,TRBD2,TRBV30,.,TRBJ2-7
CASSFMGHSTDTQYF,TGTGCCAGCAGCTTTATGGGACATAGCACAGATACGCAGTATTTT,.,TRBV5-5,.,TRBJ2-3
CSVGVVTDTQYF,TGCAGCGTTGGGGTCGTGACAGATACGCAGTATTTT,.,TRBV29-1,.,TRBJ2-3
CASRLPGPREQFF,TGTGCCAGCAGGCTGCCGGGGCCGCGGGAGCAGTTCTTC,.,TRBV28,.,TRBJ2-1
CATSRDQGPYEQYF,TGTGCCACCAGCAGAGATCAGGGACCTTACGAGCAGTACTTC,.,TRBV15,few,TRBJ2-7
CASSFGGRRVEDTQYF,TGTGCCAGCAGCTTCGGGGGAAGGAGGGTTGAAGATACGCAGTATTTT,.,TRBV7-3,.,TRBJ2-3
CASRALPGLAYNEQFF,TGTGCCAGCAGGGCCCTCCCGGGACTAGCCTACAATGAGCAGTTCTTC,TRBD2,TRBV6-2/TRBV6-3,many,TRBJ2-1
CASSYTRGPETQYF,TGTGCCAGCAGTTACACCCGGGGCCCTGAGACCCAGTACTTC,.,TRBV6-5,few,TRBJ2-5
CASSPRQGARTDTQYF,TGTGCCAGCAGCCCTCGACAGGGGGCGCGTACAGATACGCAGTATTTT,TRBD1,TRBV11-2,many,TRBJ2-3
CSGRITDTQYF,TGCAGCGGCCGGATCACAGATACGCAGTATTTT,.,TRBV29-1,few,TRBJ2-3
CASSFPWKPYETQYF,TGTGCCAGCAGCTTCCCCTGGAAGCCGTACGAGACCCAGTACTTC,.,TRBV3-1,few,TRBJ2-5
CASRPTGGAKNIQYF,TGTGCCAGCAGGCCTACAGGGGGTGCCAAAAACATTCAGTACTTC,TRBD1,TRBV6-1,.,TRBJ2-4
CASSRDPGHLENEQFF,TGTGCCAGCAGCCGAGACCCGGGACATTTGGAGAATGAGCAGTTCTTC,.,TRBV14,few,TRBJ2-1
CATRGGEKLFF,TGTGCCACCCGGGGGGGTGAAAAACTGTTTTTT,.,TRBV6-5,few,TRBJ1-4
CSASASGVTYEQYF,TGCAGTGCTAGTGCTAGCGGGGTTACCTACGAGCAGTACTTC,TRBD2,TRBV20-1,few,TRBJ2-7
CASSDPRGNQPQHF,TGTGCCAGCAGTGACCCCAGGGGTAATCAGCCCCAGCATTTT,.,TRBV2,.,TRBJ1-5
CASSEAGASGYNEQFF,TGTGCCAGCAGTGAAGCAGGTGCTAGCGGTTACAATGAGCAGTTCTTC,TRBD2,TRBV6-1,few,TRBJ2-1
CASSQEGLGYNEQFF,TGTGCCAGCAGCCAAGAGGGACTAGGCTACAATGAGCAGTTCTTC,TRBD2,TRBV3-1,few,TRBJ2-1
CASSLGNPGSYGYTF,TGCGCCAGCAGCTTAGGCAACCCGGGAAGCTATGGCTACACCTTC,.,TRBV5-1,few,TRBJ1-2
CASSLGFGQGQVTQYF,TGTGCCAGCAGCTTAGGTTTCGGACAGGGTCAGGTGACCCAGTACTTC,TRBD1,TRBV11-3,.,TRBJ2-5
CASRHRGGGQETQYF,TGTGCCAGCAGACACAGGGGAGGCGGCCAAGAGACCCAGTACTTC,.,TRBV3-1,few,TRBJ2-5
CASSYRGPNGYTF,TGTGCCAGCAGTTACAGGGGGCCAAATGGCTACACCTTC,TRBD1,TRBV6-5,few,TRBJ1-2
CSVGGWGNTEAFF,TGCAGCGTTGGGGGCTGGGGGAACACTGAAGCTTTCTTT,.,TRBV29-1,many,TRBJ1-1
CASSRGGRPGQVLTSYEQYF,TGTGCCAGCAGTCGGGGGGGGAGGCCGGGACAGGTCCTTACCTCCTACGAGCAGTACTTC,.,TRBV25-1,.,TRBJ2-7
CASSRLFLYQGDNEQFF,TGCGCCAGCAGCCGCCTGTTTTTATACCAGGGGGACAATGAGCAGTTCTTC,TRBD1,TRBV4-1,few,TRBJ2-1
CASSLGLGGRLNTEAFF,TGTGCCAGCAGCTTAGGGTTAGGGGGACGGTTGAACACTGAAGCTTTCTTT,.,TRBV7-9,.,TRBJ1-1
CATGLYEQFF,TGTGCCACCGGTCTATATGAGCAGTTCTTC,.,TRBV15,.,TRBJ2-1
CASSQVWGLSPTKLFF,TGCGCCAGCAGCCAAGTATGGGGTTTGTCCCCCACGAAACTGTTTTTT,.,TRBV4-1,.,TRBJ1-4
CASSLPGTGFGSSYEQYF,TGTGCCAGCAGCTTACCCGGGACAGGATTCGGCAGCTCCTACGAGCAGTACTTC,TRBD1,TRBV7-8,.,TRBJ2-7
CASSQDQPAYNQPQHF,TGCGCCAGCAGCCAAGATCAGCCAGCGTATAATCAGCCCCAGCATTTT,.,TRBV4-1,.,TRBJ1-5
CSAQVLAGTYNEQFF,TGCAGTGCTCAGGTATTAGCGGGAACATACAATGAGCAGTTCTTC,TRBD2,TRBV20-1,many,TRBJ2-1
CSGGPSTSSYNEQFF,TGCAGTGGGGGCCCCTCGACATCCTCCTACAATGAGCAGTTCTTC,.,TRBV20-1,few,TRBJ2-1
CAWSGRVGQPQHF,TGTGCCTGGAGTGGCAGGGTTGGGCAGCCCCAGCATTTT,.,TRBV30,.,TRBJ1-5